Given below is one T cell receptor (beta chain) in context. The antigen remains undetermined. Germline trimming cut 1 base from V and 3 bases from J; bases unmatched to any gene: 4. Per germline, CDR1 SGHAT and CDR2 FQNNGV. The CDR3 covers 15 residues. This entry is derived from a study of cytomegalovirus exposure and HLA in healthy donors. Notes on the study in general: The study had only CMV serostatus as immune exposure information. For TCR beta chains, V- and J-gene trimming was later linked to a missense DCLRE1C variant. A later analysis showed HLA-associated TCR beta chains outstripping equally common others in clonal expansion.

PCR involved 60 Vbeta and 13 Jbeta primers. Clones were sequenced by immunoSEQ multiplex PCR, and TCRdb holds only the in-frame ones, with some missing. This table has more than 80,000 clones, over 70% appearing once. The specimen sequenced was PBMCs. The clonotype originates from a girl aged 2 to 10 in good health and CMV-seropositive. This chain connects TRBV11-2 to TRBJ2-7; 9 nucleotides line up with TRBD2. This CDR3 reads CASSLGLAEIYEQYF. CDR3 coding DNA: TGTGCCAGCAGCTTAGGACTAGCGGAGATCTACGAGCAGTACTTC.